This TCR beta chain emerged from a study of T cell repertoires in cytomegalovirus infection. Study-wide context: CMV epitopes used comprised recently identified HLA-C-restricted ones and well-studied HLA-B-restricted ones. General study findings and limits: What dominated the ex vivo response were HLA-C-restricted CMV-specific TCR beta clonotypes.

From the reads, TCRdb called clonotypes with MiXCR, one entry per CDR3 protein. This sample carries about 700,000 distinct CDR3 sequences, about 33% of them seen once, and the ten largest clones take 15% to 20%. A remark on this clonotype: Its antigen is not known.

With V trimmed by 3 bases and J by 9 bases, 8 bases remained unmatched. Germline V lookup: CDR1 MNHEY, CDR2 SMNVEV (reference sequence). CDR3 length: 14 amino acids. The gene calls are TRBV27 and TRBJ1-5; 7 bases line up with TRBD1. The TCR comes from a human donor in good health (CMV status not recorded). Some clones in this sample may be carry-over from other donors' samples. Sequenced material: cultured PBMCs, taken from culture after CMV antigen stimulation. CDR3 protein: CASSFRGAGVPQHF. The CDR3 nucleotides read TGTGCCAGCAGTTTCAGGGGGGCGGGAGTGCCCCAGCATTTT.